The 10 T cell receptor beta chains below were found in one sample sequenced in a study of blood T cell repertoires in COVID-19 (dated by TCRdb to 2018 to 2020). The library was generated by the immunoSEQ multiplex PCR assay. As stored in TCRdb, this immuneACCESS dataset retains in-frame rearrangements with V and J assigned. A fraction of the clones does not appear; measured against another copy, unresolved V genes explain less than half of the discrepancy, and the remainder lacks a known reason. This sample is represented by some 290,000 clones; over 85% of them were singletons. In total, the top ten clones hold over 8.5% of the sample. Sequenced: peripheral blood. The origin of the receptors is a woman aged 25 to 45 with COVID-19, enrolled during active disease.

The chain joins TRBV19 to TRBJ1-1, with D possibly being TRBD1 (6 bases). Per the germline V gene, CDR1 is LNHDA and CDR2 is SQIVND (reference sequence). V was trimmed by 6 bases and J by 5 bases, leaving 16 bases between them. This CDR3 is 14 amino acids long. The CDR3, as DNA: TGTGCCAGTAGCCTCCAGGGGCGAGGGACTGAAGCTTTCTTT. Protein product: CASSLQGRGTEAFF.

The CDR3 loop is CASSPLIGQPQHF. For the CDR3, the DNA is TGTGCCAGCTCACCACTCATCGGGCAGCCCCAGCATTTT. The chain is built from TRBV18 and TRBJ1-5; no reliable D call. Per the germline V gene, CDR1 is KGHSH and CDR2 is LQKENI. V lost 1 base and J lost 7, with 8 bases in between. The CDR3 is 13 residues long.

This clone was counted a single time. This sequence joins TRBV13 and TRBJ1-6; no reliable D call. The CDR3 spans 13 residues. Germline-derived CDR1 and CDR2 are PRHDT and FYEKMQ (reference sequence). The germline V and J ends were trimmed by 6 bases and 8 bases, with 11 bases remaining between them. The CDR3 DNA sequence: TGTGCCAGCAGGAGGGCCGGGGATTCACCCCTCCACTTT. Translated: CASRRAGDSPLHF.

The V gene is TRBV10-2, the J gene TRBJ1-2; perhaps TRBD1 as D (6 bases). V lost 3 bases to trimming and J lost 4 bases, with 12 bases between them. Germline values: CDR1 WSHSY, CDR2 SAAADI. The CDR3 contains 14 residues. CDR3 in DNA: TGCGCCAGCAGTGATCACAGGGTCAGCTATGGCTACACCTTC. The encoded protein is CASSDHRVSYGYTF.

The CDR3 DNA reads TGCGCCAGCAGCGACCGGGACAACTCCTACGAGCAGTACTTC. Its translation: CASSDRDNSYEQYF. J is TRBJ2-7 and V is TRBV5-1, with a weak D call TRBD1 (6 bases). The CDR3 has 14 amino acids. CDR1 and CDR2 from the germline V gene are SGHRS and YFSETQ. The V gene lost 4 bases and the J gene lost 0 bases, with 11 bases spanning the gap.

This chain connects TRBV5-1 to TRBJ1-5, with 7 bases that match TRBD1. The CDR3 totals 16 residues. CDR1 is SGHRS, CDR2 YFSETQ, per germline. V was clipped by 2 bases and J by 4 bases; unmatched bases: 9. CDR3 amino acids: CASSLHRTGENQPQHF. CDR3 bases: TGCGCCAGCAGCTTACACAGGACAGGAGAAAATCAGCCCCAGCATTTT.

The chain carries TRBV7-9 and TRBJ2-1; tentative D call: TRBD1 (5 bases). Germline V gene data show CDR1 as SEHNR and CDR2 as FQNEAQ (reference sequence). This CDR3 is 14 amino acids long. Trimming removed 0 bases at V and 7 bases at J, with 10 bases between. The CDR3 loop reads CASSLAGAWNEQFF. CDR3 DNA: TGTGCCAGCAGCTTAGCAGGGGCCTGGAATGAGCAGTTCTTC.

The chain combines TRBV6-1 with TRBJ1-2; weak D call: TRBD1 (5 bases). The ends were cut back, 1 base at V and 4 bases at J, with 13 bases in the middle. The V gene's germline CDR1 is MNHNS and CDR2 SASEGT. The CDR3 is 15 amino acids. Here the CDR3 reads CASSEGTLRGYGYTF. CDR3 sequence (DNA): TGTGCCAGCAGTGAAGGGACCCTAAGGGGCTATGGCTACACCTTC.

The chain combines TRBV11-2 with TRBJ2-1; 13 bases map to TRBD2. Germline V gene sequence: CDR1 SGHAT, CDR2 FQNNGV. The CDR3 extends over 17 amino acids. Trimming took 6 bases from V and 5 from J; bases not matched to a gene: 10. This CDR3 reads CASSTSGGGPIHNEQFF. CDR3 in DNA: TGTGCCAGCAGTACTAGCGGGGGGGGCCCTATTCACAATGAGCAGTTCTTC.

This clone appeared once. The chain joins TRBV6-1 to TRBJ1-2; 9 positions match TRBD1. This CDR3 comprises 18 residues. CDR1 MNHNS and CDR2 SASEGT come from the germline V gene. V was clipped by 2 bases and J by 4 bases; unmatched bases: 14. For the CDR3, the DNA is TGTGCCAGCAGTGAAACCGGGACAGGGTATGGGGGTCTCTATGGCTACACCTTC. Protein sequence: CASSETGTGYGGLYGYTF.